The TCR beta chain described here comes from a study of beta chain features in type 1 diabetes listed by TCRdb under 2018. With respect to the entire study: Patients and healthy donors did not differ in mean age, gender distribution, total cell number or subset yield. A total of over 90,000,000 sorted cells were examined across all samples, and a strong correlation was observed between cell number per subset and RNA yield. Regulatory and stem cell-like memory subsets were obtained from only 8 patients and roughly 8 healthy donors, while naive and central memory subsets were obtained from all 30 or so donors. In the study, TCRB repertoires of sorted circulating CD4+ T cell subsets from recently diagnosed type 1 diabetes patients were compared with those of matched healthy donors.

The paper's findings and limits, for the study overall: Sequencing cDNA rather than genomic DNA could over-represent highly expressing activated cells, although activation and CD3 levels did not differ between groups. Because the HLA sub-analyses included only small numbers of individuals, any influence of HLA type on TCRB rearrangement was left unresolved. PCR may preferentially amplify shorter templates, but because patient and control samples were amplified and corrected together, any resulting skew would affect both groups equally. The naive, central memory and regulatory TCRB repertoires appeared to resemble one another more closely among patients than among healthy donors. In all four CD4+ subsets, TCRB CDR3 length was moderately but significantly shorter in type 1 diabetes patients. At VDJ recombination sites, patients with type 1 diabetes made fewer insertions and deleted more nucleotides, a pattern implying thymic rearrangement abnormalities.

From the germline V gene, CDR1 is MDHEN and CDR2 is SYDVKM. V is cut back by 8 bases and J by 4 bases, with 6 bases in the junction unmatched. The CDR3 sequence holds 14 residues, the cysteine and phenylalanine included. Only the CDR3 DNA stays, 42 bases, in frame from base 1. The entire amount of isolated RNA was reverse transcribed using the High Capacity cDNA Reverse Transcription Kit, so the sequenced TCRB transcripts were expressed ones. Naive, central memory and regulatory T cell samples underwent deep immunoSEQ sequencing, averaging around 4 million total reads per sample. After sorted cells were lysed in RLT buffer, RNA was extracted with DNase-treated RNeasy Micro or Mini kits, with the choice depending on cell number. Each cell subset was processed on its own to prevent cross-contamination, while patient and healthy donor samples were processed together. The immunoSEQ multiplex PCR was used to amplify TCRB sequences from cDNA, generating 87-bp fragments that spanned the CDR3 region. Amplicons were sequenced on the Illumina HiSeq platform. As for the original processing: PCR bias was corrected computationally using synthetic template baselines, and reads within Hamming distance 2 were collapsed, with unmergeable singletons discarded. Reads were aligned against IMGT so that V, D and J genes, CDR3 length and insertions or deletions at six rearrangement sites could be assigned. Within each subset, clonotype counts were normalized to sorted cell number, after which true diversity and Gini coefficients were computed with the tcR R package. The overlap coefficient, calculated on TCRB nucleotide sequences, was used to measure repertoire sharing. This immuneACCESS table, as held by TCRdb, lists in-frame sequences with V and J called but not all clones. Of the missing ones, under half trace to an unresolved V gene in checked studies; the others have no known cause. D and trimming were read from the DNA, whereas the V and J calls and clone size are those reported in that table. The sample records over 40,000 clones, approximately 72% of which are singletons. The ten top clones hold about 2.1% of the sample.

Each donor gave one peripheral blood draw, averaging approximately 110 mL, which was collected into heparinised tubes. Naive, central memory, regulatory and stem cell-like memory CD4+ T cells were sorted on a BD FACSAria II using a panel including CD45RO, CCR7, CD25, CD127, CD95 and CD27. A purity above 98% was achieved for all sorted populations. PBMCs were isolated right away by Lymphoprep density gradient centrifugation and were stained directly, without culture. So that batch effects would be minimized, each experiment stained and sorted samples in pairs, pairing one healthy donor with one patient. To note about this clone: No antigen is known for it. No much larger clone exists at a distance of one base, and base qualities are not known.

The receptor comes from a woman between 18 and 29 years old with type 1 diabetes. Sequenced input: Tregs from blood. Taken with the paper, the label for cell subset or site translates to: regulatory CD4+ T cells. The chain couples TRBV28 to TRBJ2-1; 9 central nucleotides agree with TRBD1. Read as DNA, the sequence is TGTGCCAGCTGGAGAGGGACAGGGTACAATGAGCAGTTCTTC. It encodes CASWRGTGYNEQFF. The entire variable domain, with the stretches around the CDR3 drawn from the reference TRBV28 and TRBJ2-1 proteins, is DVKVTQSSRYLVKRTGEKVFLECVQDMDHENMFWYRQDPGLGLRLIYFSYDVKMKEKGDIPEGYSVSREKKERFSLILESASTNQTSMYLCASWRGTGYNEQFFGPGTRLTVL.